Presented here are 20 T cell receptor beta chains from one specimen sequenced in a study of blood T cell repertoires in COVID-19 (TCRdb year 2020). The library was produced with the immunoSEQ multiplex PCR assay. As stored in TCRdb, this immuneACCESS dataset retains in-frame rearrangements with V and J assigned. A fraction of the clones does not appear; measured against another copy, unresolved V genes explain less than half of the discrepancy, and the remainder lacks a known reason. The table for this sample lists fewer than 110,000 clones; 80% of them were counted only once. The ten most abundant clones make up over 4% of the sample. Sequenced input: peripheral blood. The receptor source for this set is a man in his 70s with acute or convalescent COVID-19.

This rearrangement joins TRBV5-1 to TRBJ2-5; 8 positions agree with TRBD2. CDR1 is SGHRS and CDR2 is YFSETQ in the germline V gene. Losses at the gene ends were 4 bases for V and 5 bases for J; bases not matched to a gene: 10. The CDR3 covers 15 residues. The CDR3 region is CASSLTGGPGETQYF. The CDR3, as DNA: TGCGCCAGCAGCCTAACGGGGGGGCCGGGGGAGACCCAGTACTTC.

The chain carries TRBV6-5 and TRBJ1-2; 7 nucleotides agree with TRBD1. Germline V CDR1 and CDR2: MNHEY, SVGAGI. The CDR3 sequence is 13 residues long. J lost 3 bases, V lost 8 bases, and 6 bases had no gene match. The CDR3 here is CASGNTGDYGYTF. CDR3 bases: TGTGCCAGCGGAAATACAGGGGACTATGGCTACACCTTC.

This clone was seen a handful of times. The V and J genes are TRBV11-2 and TRBJ2-5; D possibly corresponds to TRBD2 (7 bases). This CDR3 is built from 13 residues. Per the germline V gene, CDR1 is SGHAT and CDR2 is FQNNGV. Trimming shortened V by 5 bases and J by 7 bases, and 14 bases separated the two germline ends. CDR3 in DNA: TGTGCCAGCAGCGGGGGGGCAGCGGGGACCCAGTACTTC. Amino acid sequence: CASSGGAAGTQYF.

Only one count was recorded for this clone. The CDR3 here is CASSFGQPGNTIYF. The DNA of the CDR3 is TGTGCCAGCAGCTTTGGACAGCCTGGAAACACCATATATTTT. The rearrangement links TRBV5-5 to TRBJ1-3, with a weak D call TRBD1 (6 bases). Trimming removed 2 bases from V and 2 bases from J, with 8 bases in between. Germline loops: CDR1 SGHKS, CDR2 YYEKEE (reference sequence). This CDR3 has 14 residues.

V gene TRBV24-1 combines with J gene TRBJ2-7, with 12 positions matching TRBD2. The CDR3 spans 17 residues. The germline gives CDR1 KGHDR, CDR2 SFDVKD. The V gene end was trimmed by 0 bases and the J gene end by 3 bases; junction bases not matched to a gene: 5. This chain's CDR3 is CATSDLVASGGGYEQYF. The CDR3 nucleotides are TGTGCCACCAGTGATTTGGTCGCTAGCGGGGGGGGCTACGAGCAGTACTTC.

The chain is built from TRBV5-1 and TRBJ2-7; unclear D gene. The germline V gene encodes CDR1 SGHRS and CDR2 YFSETQ. There are 13 residues in the CDR3. V lost 1 base, J lost 4 bases, and 9 bases lay in between. In DNA form, the CDR3 reads TGCGCCAGCAGCTTGAATTCTTATTACGAGCAGTACTTC. Its translation: CASSLNSYYEQYF.

This clone has just one count. The CDR3 protein is CASSLSGGSSYEQYF. In nucleotides, the CDR3 is TGTGCCAGCAGCTTATCCGGCGGCAGCTCCTACGAGCAGTACTTC. This rearrangement joins TRBV11-1 to TRBJ2-7; no clear D gene. Germline V lookup: CDR1 SGHAT, CDR2 FQDESV (reference sequence). V shed 2 bases and J shed 0 bases, with 11 bases lying between them. This CDR3 is built from 15 residues.

The chain combines TRBV7-9 with TRBJ2-2; 7 bases line up with TRBD1. CDR1 is SEHNR, CDR2 FQNEAQ, per germline (reference sequence). Germline trimming cut 6 bases from V and 1 base from J; bases unmatched to any gene: 8. The CDR3 loop spans 16 amino acids. CDR3 sequence reads: CASRASRGQNTGELFF. CDR3 bases: TGTGCCAGCAGGGCGAGTAGGGGGCAGAACACCGGGGAGCTGTTTTTT.

The V call is TRBV18, the J call TRBJ1-4; 7 bases map to TRBD1. Germline V CDR1 and CDR2: KGHSH, LQKENI. J lost 2 bases, V lost 8 bases, and 5 bases had no gene match. The CDR3 runs 14 residues. The CDR3 nucleotides are TGTGCCAGCACTGGGACAGTCACTAATGAAAAACTGTTTTTT. It translates to CASTGTVTNEKLFF.

This clone was detected once. This chain connects TRBV3-1 (or the pseudogene TRBV3-2) to TRBJ2-3; 9 nucleotides line up with TRBD2. The CDR3 runs 16 residues. Germline assignment: CDR1 LGHDT and CDR2 YNNKEL (reference sequence). The V gene end was trimmed by 0 bases and the J gene end by 6 bases; junction bases not matched to a gene: 7. CDR3: CASSQDFAGGRDTQYF. In DNA form, the CDR3 reads TGTGCCAGCAGCCAAGATTTCGCGGGGGGGAGGGATACGCAGTATTTT.

The chain uses TRBV15 and TRBJ2-3; a weak D match, TRBD1 (6 bases). The V gene lost 0 bases and the J gene lost 4 bases, with 11 bases spanning the gap. The CDR3 is 15 residues long. CDR1 and CDR2 from the germline V gene are LNHNV and YYDKDF (reference sequence). CDR3 sequence (DNA): TGTGCCACCAGCAGAGAACAGGGAGCTCCAGATACGCAGTATTTT. Translated, it gives CATSREQGAPDTQYF.

The chain joins TRBV12-3 or TRBV12-4 to TRBJ1-1; D may be TRBD1 (6 bases). The CDR3 is 13 amino acids. The ends were cut back, 1 base at V and 7 bases at J, with 10 bases in the middle. In DNA, the CDR3 is TGTGCCAGCAGTTTAGGGGGGGGCGGTGAAGCTTTCTTT. Its protein product is CASSLGGGGEAFF.

The chain joins TRBV15 to TRBJ2-7, with 7 bases that match TRBD2. V lost 0 bases, J lost 9 bases, and 11 bases stayed unmatched. Germline V gene lookup returns CDR1 LNHNV and CDR2 YYDKDF (reference sequence). The CDR3 loop spans 15 amino acids. This CDR3 is CATSREALVGGGQYF. CDR3 in DNA: TGTGCCACCAGCAGAGAGGCCCTAGTAGGCGGGGGGCAGTACTTC. Full variable domain (missing parts from reference TRBV15 and TRBJ2-7): DAMVIQNPRYQVTQFGKPVTLSCSQTLNHNVMYWYQQKSSQAPKLLFHYYDKDFNNEADTPDNFQSRRPNTSFCFLDIRSPGLGDTAMYLCATSREALVGGGQYFGPGTRLTVT.

V usage is TRBV29-1 and J usage is TRBJ2-5, with 10 positions matching TRBD1. V lost 6 bases and J lost 4; bases outside the gene matches: 5. There are 13 residues in the CDR3. CDR1 is SQVTM and CDR2 is ANQGSEA in the germline V gene. The CDR3: CSVDRGQGETQYF. Written as DNA, the CDR3 is TGCAGCGTCGACAGGGGGCAAGGAGAGACCCAGTACTTC. The full variable domain, completed using reference TRBV29-1 and TRBJ2-5, is SAVISQKPSRDICQRGTSLTIQCQVDSQVTMMFWYRQQPGQSLTLIATANQGSEATYESGFVIDKFPISRPNLTFSTLTVSNMSPEDSSIYLCSVDRGQGETQYFGPGTRLLVL.

The CDR3 here is CAWSLSGTGEDGYTF. The CDR3 bases are TGTGCCTGGAGTTTATCCGGGACAGGGGAGGATGGCTACACCTTC. The J gene is TRBJ1-2, the V gene TRBV30; 10 bases match TRBD1. This CDR3 is 15 amino acids long. Trimming took 2 bases from V and 6 from J; bases not matched to a gene: 9. Germline V gene data show CDR1 as GTSNPN and CDR2 as SVGIG (reference sequence).

In this sample, this clone turned up once. The J gene is TRBJ2-3, the V gene TRBV7-6, with 8 positions matching TRBD1. Germline-derived CDR1 and CDR2 are SGHVS and FNYEAQ. There are 16 residues in the CDR3. V lost 1 base, J lost 5 bases, and 8 bases stayed unmatched. The CDR3 sequence is CASSLGAQGARDTQYF. The CDR3 coding sequence is TGTGCCAGCAGCTTAGGAGCTCAGGGGGCGCGAGATACGCAGTATTTT.

The chain employs TRBV7-9 and TRBJ2-1, with D possibly matching TRBD2 (6 bases). The CDR3 contains 15 residues. The germline V gene encodes CDR1 SEHNR and CDR2 FQNEAQ (reference sequence). The ends were cut back, 5 bases at V and 0 bases at J, with 11 bases in the middle. In DNA, the CDR3 is TGTGCCAGCAGCCCTCGGGGGATCTCCTACAATGAGCAGTTCTTC. It encodes CASSPRGISYNEQFF.

The chain is built from TRBV10-2 and TRBJ2-7; TRBD2 matches 8 bases. The CDR3 is 15 amino acids. Germline assignment: CDR1 WSHSY and CDR2 SAAADI. Losses at the gene ends were 6 bases for V and 4 bases for J; bases not matched to a gene: 11. The CDR3 here is CASSLLAGGEYEQYF. DNA of the CDR3: TGCGCCAGCAGCCTCCTCGCGGGGGGAGAATACGAGCAGTACTTC.

This clone was found once. The gene calls are TRBV2 and TRBJ2-2; a weak D match, TRBD2 (5 bases). V was clipped by 5 bases and J by 4 bases, with 20 bases between them. CDR1 and CDR2 (germline): SNHLY, FYNNEI. This CDR3 contains 17 residues. CDR3 sequence: CASSPLPVGVSTGELFF. The CDR3 DNA reads as TGTGCCAGCAGTCCGCTCCCAGTGGGAGTGAGCACCGGGGAGCTGTTTTTT.

In its sample, this clone was seen once. The chain carries TRBV6-5 and TRBJ2-5, with 13 bases that match TRBD2. Germline CDR1 reads MNHEY; CDR2 reads SVGAGI. The CDR3 runs to 13 residues. The trim removed 9 bases at V and 4 bases at J, leaving 2 bases unmatched. CDR3 amino acids: CASRLAGGETQYF. The CDR3 DNA reads as TGTGCCAGTCGACTAGCGGGAGGAGAGACCCAGTACTTC.